This passage covers 19 T cell receptor beta chains from one sample sequenced in a study of cytomegalovirus exposure and HLA in healthy donors. The PCR was carried out with 60 Vbeta primers and 13 Jbeta primers. Assay used: immunoSEQ multiplex PCR; TCRdb lists only in-frame clones, some missing. The sample lists about 170,000 clones, approximately 81% occurring once. Sequencing input: PBMCs. The receptors stem from a male donor in good health and CMV-seronegative.

The V call is TRBV7-3, the J call TRBJ1-6; 8 bases are shared with TRBD1. CDR3 size: 11 residues. The germline V gene has CDR1 SGHTA and CDR2 FQGTGA. Unmatched junction bases numbered 0, after V lost 4 bases and J lost 13 bases. DNA of the CDR3: TGTGCCAGCAGCTCAGGGGGCCCCCTCCACTTT. Its translation: CASSSGGPLHF. Combining the CDR3 with reference TRBV7-3 and TRBJ1-6 gives the whole variable domain GAGVSQTPSNKVTEKGKYVELRCDPISGHTALYWYRQSLGQGPEFLIYFQGTGAADDSGLPNDRFFAVRPEGSVSTLKIQRTERGDSAVYLCASSSGGPLHFGNGTRLTVT.

This rearrangement joins TRBV5-6 to TRBJ2-7; possibly TRBD1 for D (6 bases). Per the germline V gene, CDR1 is SGHDT and CDR2 is YYEEEE. Between the trimmed V and J ends, which lost 4 bases and 2 bases, there was a span of 10 bases. CDR3 length: 13 residues. The CDR3 spells CASSTWTAYEQYF. CDR3 DNA: TGTGCCAGCAGCACCTGGACAGCCTACGAGCAGTACTTC.

The rearrangement links TRBV9 to TRBJ1-2; no reliable D call. There are 15 residues in the CDR3. Trimming shortened V by 3 bases and J by 4 bases, and 16 bases separated the two germline ends. The germline V gene encodes CDR1 SGDLS and CDR2 YYNGEE. Written as DNA, the CDR3 is TGTGCCAGCAGCGAACACCTTAAAAGAGGCTATGGCTACACCTTC. Translating gives CASSEHLKRGYGYTF.

The chain links TRBV5-4 to TRBJ2-3, with D possibly TRBD2 on 5 matching bases. V lost 2 bases and J 1 base, leaving 20 bases between the germline ends. The germline V gene encodes CDR1 SGHNT and CDR2 YYREEE (reference sequence). This CDR3 is built from 18 residues. Here the CDR3 reads CASSLSPLSQRGTDTQYF. In DNA form, the CDR3 reads TGTGCCAGCAGCTTATCCCCCCTCAGCCAGAGGGGCACAGATACGCAGTATTTT.

The chain links TRBV4-3 to TRBJ2-2; weak D call: TRBD2 (6 bases). Looked up from germline, CDR1 is LGHNA and CDR2 is YSLEER. V was trimmed by 0 bases and J by 4 bases, leaving 15 bases between them. The CDR3 length is 17 residues. CDR3 in DNA: TGCGCCAGCAGCCAAGATGGTACTGGGAGGTCCACCGGGGAGCTGTTTTTT. This encodes CASSQDGTGRSTGELFF.

CDR3 amino acids: CASSNRVGETQYF. Here the CDR3 DNA reads TGTGCCAGCAGCAACAGGGTGGGAGAGACCCAGTACTTC. The rearrangement links TRBV21-1 to TRBJ2-5; the D call in the table, TRBD1, was not verified against the DNA. TRBV21-1 is classified as a pseudogene. The CDR3 covers 13 residues.

As regards this clone: An end of the junction does not agree with germline; a read error may underlie this. This chain uses TRBV7-3 with TRBJ2-3, with 8 bases aligning to TRBD2. CDR3 length equals 15 residues. Looked up from germline, CDR1 is SGHTA and CDR2 is FQGTGA. CDR3 protein: CSSSPRTSSSDTQYF. The CDR3 coding sequence is TGTTCCAGCAGCCCCCGGACTAGCAGCTCAGATACGCAGTATTTT.

The chain joins TRBV7-9 to TRBJ2-5, with 9 bases that match TRBD1. The CDR3 is made up of 13 amino acids. V shed 3 bases and J 5 bases; nucleotides not matched to a gene: 1. CDR1 is SEHNR and CDR2 is FQNEAQ in the germline V gene (reference sequence). CDR3 nucleotide sequence: TGTGCCAGCAGCTTGGGGACAGGGGAGACCCAGTACTTC. Its protein product is CASSLGTGETQYF.

This clone showed up just once. The chain uses TRBV9 and TRBJ2-7; TRBD1 aligns across 7 bases. Germline CDR1 and CDR2: SGDLS and YYNGEE. The CDR3 covers 14 residues. With 7 bases clipped from V and 2 bases from J, the junction kept 9 bases outside the gene matches. The CDR3 nucleotides read TGTGCCAGCTCACAGGGGACGCCTCCCTACGAGCAGTACTTC. This sequence encodes CASSQGTPPYEQYF.

V usage is TRBV28 and J usage is TRBJ2-3, with 10 bases lining up with TRBD1. CDR3 length equals 15 residues. The junction had 9 bases not matched to a gene; V was cut back by 8 bases and J by 4 bases. Germline loops: CDR1 MDHEN, CDR2 SYDVKM. CDR3 nucleotides: TGTGCCAGCGGGGGTCCGGGACAGGGGCCAGATACGCAGTATTTT. It is translated as CASGGPGQGPDTQYF.

This clone was recorded only once. This CDR3 reads CASSIWFSGYTF. As DNA, the CDR3 is TGTGCCAGTAGTATATGGTTCAGTGGCTACACCTTC. The chain carries TRBV19 and TRBJ1-2; D unresolved. This CDR3 has 12 residues. Germline CDR1 is LNHDA and CDR2 is SQIVND (reference sequence). Trimming took off 2 bases at V and 7 bases at J, with 8 bases between the two ends.

The chain couples TRBV6-1 to TRBJ2-6, with 11 bases that match TRBD1. V lost 0 bases and J lost 3; bases outside the gene matches: 13. Germline V gene data show CDR1 as MNHNS and CDR2 as SASEGT. CDR3 length: 21 amino acids. The CDR3 sequence: CASSEARGDRGIFFGANVLTF. CDR3 sequence (DNA): TGTGCCAGCAGTGAAGCGAGGGGGGACAGGGGGATTTTTTTTGGGGCCAACGTCCTGACTTTC.

J is TRBJ1-6 and V is TRBV19; TRBD1 matches at 8 bases. Trimming at V came to 9 bases and at J to 8 bases, leaving 9 bases not matched to a gene. The CDR3 runs to 14 residues. Germline values: CDR1 LNHDA, CDR2 SQIVND (reference sequence). CDR3 DNA: TGTGCCAGCTCCCCGGACAGGGCAGATTCACCCCTCCACTTT. Its translation: CASSPDRADSPLHF.

This clone was counted a single time. The chain employs TRBV7-2 and TRBJ2-7, with D hard to call. The CDR3 consists of 13 residues. Deletions cut 1 base from V and 4 bases from J, with 8 bases between. Germline V CDR1 and CDR2: SGHTA, FQGNSA. The CDR3 coding sequence is TGTGCCAGCAGCTTAGTTGGCAGATACGAGCAGTACTTC. It translates to CASSLVGRYEQYF.

This clone occurred a few times. V usage is TRBV5-4 and J usage is TRBJ2-7, with a weak D call TRBD1 (6 bases). With 2 bases removed from V and 4 bases from J, the gap between germline ends came to 13 bases. The CDR3 is made up of 14 amino acids. The germline CDR1 and CDR2 sequences are SGHNT and YYREEE (reference sequence). CDR3 DNA sequence: TGTGCCAGCAGCTTACAAACAGGGCTGTACGAGCAGTACTTC. Translating it yields CASSLQTGLYEQYF.

The chain has TRBV5-1 and TRBJ1-1, with 7 bases aligning to TRBD1. The CDR3 length is 13 residues. Trimming removed 4 bases from V and 4 bases from J; junction bases left unmatched: 4. Germline V CDR1 and CDR2: SGHRS, YFSETQ. CDR3: CASSQRTGTEAFF. In nucleotides, the CDR3 is TGCGCCAGCAGCCAAAGGACAGGCACTGAAGCTTTCTTT. The full variable domain, with the rest looked up from reference TRBV5-1 and TRBJ1-1, is KAGVTQTPRYLIKTRGQQVTLSCSPISGHRSVSWYQQTPGQGLQFLFEYFSETQRNKGNFPGRFSGRQFSNSRSEMNVSTLELGDSALYLCASSQRTGTEAFFGQGTRLTVV.

This clone has only a few counts. The V call is TRBV9, the J call TRBJ1-2, with 10 bases that match TRBD1. Looked up from germline, CDR1 is SGDLS and CDR2 is YYNGEE. With V trimmed by 0 bases and J by 3 bases, 5 bases remained unmatched. This CDR3 has 16 amino acids. The DNA for the CDR3 is TGTGCCAGCAGCGTAGGACAGGGGGCGGTTTACTATGGCTACACCTTC. This sequence encodes CASSVGQGAVYYGYTF.

The CDR3 loop reads CASSPPGSGEAFF. The CDR3 DNA is TGTGCCAGCAGCCCGCCCGGGAGCGGTGAAGCTTTCTTT. This rearrangement joins TRBV11-3 to TRBJ1-1; no reliable D call. V dropped 5 bases and J dropped 7 bases, with 14 bases sitting between them. Germline V lookup: CDR1 SGHNT, CDR2 YENEEA. This CDR3 has 13 amino acids.

J is TRBJ1-1 and V is TRBV7-2; perhaps TRBD1 as D (6 bases). The CDR3 is 14 residues long. Germline CDR1 is SGHTA and CDR2 is FQGNSA. Between the trimmed V and J ends, which lost 2 bases and 5 bases, there was a span of 12 bases. The CDR3 is CASSLRGGKTEAFF. The CDR3 DNA follows: TGTGCCAGCAGCTTAAGGGGGGGAAAAACTGAAGCTTTCTTT. Full variable domain (missing parts from reference TRBV7-2 and TRBJ1-1): GAGVSQSPSNKVTEKGKDVELRCDPISGHTALYWYRQSLGQGLEFLIYFQGNSAPDKSGLPSDRFSAERTGGSVSTLTIQRTQQEDSAVYLCASSLRGGKTEAFFGQGTRLTVV.